The 27 T cell receptor beta chains reported below all come from one sample, sequenced in a study of early T cells in non-severe SARS-CoV-2 infection. TCRdb ran MiXCR on the 5' RACE reads and lists one entry per CDR3 protein. The repertoire holds tens of thousands of distinct CDR3 sequences, with around an eighth as singletons. Sequencing was carried out using whole blood. The source is an adult who was a healthcare worker with PCR-confirmed SARS-CoV-2 infection or an uninfected control (not recorded which).

Comment on this clonotype: This may arise from a read error, as a much more abundant clone is one base away. The CDR3 DNA follows: TGCAGTACTAAGCCCCTACGGGTCTACGAGCAGTACTTC. Its protein is CSTKPLRVYEQYF. The genes are TRBV20-1 and TRBJ2-7; D is uncertain. V lost 8 bases and J lost 3, with 17 bases in between. The germline CDR1 and CDR2 sequences are DFQATT and SNEGSKA (reference sequence). CDR3 length equals 13 residues.

This clonotype was found a few times. This chain uses TRBV3-1 with TRBJ1-1, with TRBD1 matching over 7 bases. J gave up 5 bases and V 1 base, and 4 bases lay outside the gene matches. Per germline, CDR1 LGHDT and CDR2 YNNKEL (reference sequence). This CDR3 is built from 14 residues. CDR3 sequence (DNA): TGTGCCAGCAGCCAAGCCTCAGGGGGAACTGAAGCTTTCTTT. This translates into CASSQASGGTEAFF.

On this clonotype: At one of its ends the junction is not consistent with the germline gene, which may arise from a read error. The rearrangement joins TRBV7-2 to TRBJ1-3; D not certain. Germline V gene sequence: CDR1 SGHTA, CDR2 FQGNSA. The CDR3 has 16 amino acids. CDR3 DNA: TGTGTCAGCAGCCCCTCTCACATTTTCTCTGGAAACACCATATATTTT. Its protein product is CVSSPSHIFSGNTIYF.

This clonotype was counted only a few times. The chain carries TRBV11-2 and TRBJ2-7; perhaps TRBD1 as D (5 bases). This CDR3 comprises 15 residues. Trimming removed 6 bases at V and 2 bases at J, with 17 bases between. Germline CDR1 and CDR2: SGHAT and FQNNGV. This CDR3 is CASRSQETLAYEQYF. In DNA, the CDR3 is TGTGCCAGCAGGTCACAGGAGACCCTTGCCTACGAGCAGTACTTC.

The chain combines TRBV7-2 with TRBJ2-1, with no clear D. Deletions cut 7 bases from V and 8 bases from J, with 21 bases between. The CDR3 loop spans 15 amino acids. Germline values: CDR1 SGHTA, CDR2 FQGNSA. The CDR3 region has the DNA TGTGCCAGCACCATCCCACCACTAAGAAGCCATGAGCAGTTCTTC. Amino acids: CASTIPPLRSHEQFF.

This clonotype came up many times. The V and J genes are TRBV19 and TRBJ1-1, with TRBD1 identical over 7 bases. V lost 2 bases and J lost 1; bases outside the gene matches: 1. CDR3 length: 14 residues. The germline CDR1 and CDR2 sequences are LNHDA and SQIVND (reference sequence). CDR3 loop: CASSITGANTEAFF. In DNA form, the CDR3 reads TGTGCCAGTAGTATAACAGGGGCGAACACTGAAGCTTTCTTT.

This clonotype was seen only a few times. V usage is TRBV28 and J usage is TRBJ1-1; 7 nucleotides agree with TRBD1. Germline CDR1 reads MDHEN; CDR2 reads SYDVKM. The CDR3 consists of 13 residues. Trimming cost V 7 bases and J 7 bases; bases outside gene matches: 9. Here the CDR3 reads CASTTGAPIEAFF. In DNA, the CDR3 is TGTGCCAGCACTACAGGGGCGCCCATTGAAGCTTTCTTT.

This clonotype was detected only a few times. The chain has TRBV5-6 and TRBJ1-5; perhaps TRBD1 as D (5 bases). From germline, CDR1 is SGHDT and CDR2 YYEEEE. The V gene lost 3 bases and the J gene lost 3 bases, with 13 bases spanning the gap. The CDR3 has 15 amino acids. The CDR3 coding sequence is TGTGCCAGCAGCTCGGCAGGGCGAGTCAATCAGCCCCAGCATTTT. Translation: CASSSAGRVNQPQHF.

This clonotype was seen more than once but under ten times. The J gene is TRBJ2-5, the V gene TRBV6-5; D gene ambiguous. The germline gives CDR1 MNHEY, CDR2 SVGAGI. The CDR3 spans 11 residues. V dropped 2 bases and J dropped 7 bases, with 5 bases sitting between them. The CDR3 nucleotides are TGTGCCAGCAGTTACCCGGGGACCCAGTACTTC. It yields the protein CASSYPGTQYF.

This clonotype was seen only a few times. CDR3 amino acids: CASSGIDGDYEQYF. Here the CDR3 DNA reads TGTGCCAGCAGCGGAATTGACGGCGATTACGAGCAGTACTTC. This chain links TRBV12-3 or TRBV12-4 with TRBJ2-7, with D unclear. V was shortened by 6 bases and J by 4 bases, with 16 bases between the two germline ends. The CDR3 spans 14 residues.

V and J are TRBV5-1 and TRBJ1-5; 7 bases agree with TRBD1. Germline CDR1 is SGHRS and CDR2 is YFSETQ. The CDR3 covers 14 residues. The V segment lost 8 bases and the J segment 0 bases; nucleotides outside the gene matches: 5. The CDR3 DNA reads as TGCGCCAGAGAGGACAGGACTAGCAATCAGCCCCAGCATTTT. Translated: CAREDRTSNQPQHF.

About this clonotype itself: The junction departs from the called germline gene at one end, perhaps through a read error. The chain carries TRBV7-9 and TRBJ1-3; unclear D gene. Germline V gene sequence: CDR1 SEHNR, CDR2 FQNEAQ (reference sequence). This CDR3 is 10 amino acids long. This CDR3 is CAGSLNTIYF. CDR3 nucleotide sequence: TGTGCCGGCAGCCTGAACACCATATATTTT. The full variable domain, completed using reference TRBV7-9 and TRBJ1-3, is DTGVSQNPRHKITKRGQNVTFRCDPISEHNRLYWYRQTLGQGPEFLTYFQNEAQLEKSRLLSDRFSAERPKGSFSTLEIQRTEQGDSAMYLCAGSLNTIYFGEGSWLTVV.

This clonotype occurred a few times. This chain links TRBV28 with TRBJ2-3, with TRBD2 matching 8 bases. The germline V gene has CDR1 MDHEN and CDR2 SYDVKM. The CDR3 contains 16 residues. V lost 6 bases and J lost 4; bases outside the gene matches: 12. CDR3 amino acids: CASSSGREAKPDTQYF. CDR3 nucleotides: TGTGCCAGCAGCTCCGGGCGGGAGGCTAAGCCAGATACGCAGTATTTT.

This clonotype was counted between two and nine times. V usage is TRBV29-1 and J usage is TRBJ1-1; 10 nucleotides match TRBD1. The V and J ends lost 7 bases and 4 bases, in that order; junction bases with no gene match: 9. The CDR3 length is 14 residues. Germline V lookup: CDR1 SQVTM, CDR2 ANQGSEA. The CDR3 loop is CSAGTGDPGTEAFF. DNA for the CDR3: TGCAGCGCCGGGACAGGGGATCCCGGCACTGAAGCTTTCTTT.

This clonotype has just one count. A read error is possible here, since a much larger clone lies one base away. The CDR3 nucleotides are TGTGTCAGCAGCCTTGGGGGAGTCAGTGGAAACACCATATATTTT. Amino acids: CVSSLGGVSGNTIYF. J is TRBJ1-3 and V is TRBV6-5; weak D call: TRBD1 (5 bases). Per the germline V gene, CDR1 is MNHEY and CDR2 is SVGAGI. The CDR3 totals 15 residues.

This clonotype has ten or more counts. The rearrangement joins TRBV28 to TRBJ2-7; 7 nucleotides match TRBD1. CDR3 length: 16 residues. Germline CDR1 reads MDHEN; CDR2 reads SYDVKM. Trimming took 6 bases from V and 0 from J; bases not matched to a gene: 11. This chain's CDR3 is CASSSFDRETSYEQYF. Written as DNA, the CDR3 is TGTGCCAGCAGCTCCTTCGACAGGGAGACCTCCTACGAGCAGTACTTC.

A few counts support this clonotype. This chain links TRBV7-3 with TRBJ2-2; 7 bases fit TRBD2. V trimming: 2 bases; J trimming: 0 bases; junction bases outside the gene matches: 0. Germline V gene lookup returns CDR1 SGHTA and CDR2 FQGTGA. The CDR3 covers 15 residues. The CDR3 here is CASSLLAANTGELFF. As DNA, the CDR3 is TGTGCCAGCAGCTTACTAGCGGCGAACACCGGGGAGCTGTTTTTT.

This clonotype was seen a handful of times. The chain links TRBV19 to TRBJ2-7; possibly TRBD2 for D (5 bases). The V gene lost 3 bases and the J gene lost 4 bases, with 10 bases spanning the gap. The CDR3 spans 13 residues. Germline V gene data show CDR1 as LNHDA and CDR2 as SQIVND (reference sequence). For the CDR3, the DNA is TGTGCCAGTAGTATTCTAGCCGAGTACGAGCAGTACTTC. This encodes CASSILAEYEQYF.

This clonotype was found a few times. The V and J genes are TRBV28 and TRBJ2-7; no firm D call. Trimming cost V 6 bases and J 1 base, with 16 bases left between them. This CDR3 is 15 amino acids long. Germline assignment: CDR1 MDHEN and CDR2 SYDVKM. CDR3 in amino acids: CASRANEGRSYEQYF. The CDR3 DNA is TGTGCCAGCAGGGCGAACGAAGGACGGTCCTACGAGCAGTACTTC. Variable domain in full (rest from reference TRBV28 and TRBJ2-7): DVKVTQSSRYLVKRTGEKVFLECVQDMDHENMFWYRQDPGLGLRLIYFSYDVKMKEKGDIPEGYSVSREKKERFSLILESASTNQTSMYLCASRANEGRSYEQYFGPGTRLTVT.

This clonotype has just a few counts. The chain employs TRBV20-1 and TRBJ1-1; D unresolved. The CDR3 runs 11 residues. V was pared by 3 bases and J by 3 bases, with 5 bases between. Germline CDR1 reads DFQATT; CDR2 reads SNEGSKA (reference sequence). CDR3: CSASEDTEAFF. As DNA, the CDR3 is TGCAGTGCTAGCGAAGACACTGAAGCTTTCTTT.

This clonotype was counted at least ten times. This sequence joins TRBV6-1 and TRBJ2-2; D call uncertain. Trimming took 3 bases from V and 5 from J, leaving 10 bases between them. CDR3 length: 14 residues. CDR1 is MNHNS and CDR2 is SASEGT in the germline V gene. DNA for the CDR3: TGTGCCAGCAGTGAGGTGCGAGGAACCGGGGAGCTGTTTTTT. Its translation: CASSEVRGTGELFF.

The rearrangement links TRBV9 to TRBJ2-7; D is perhaps TRBD1 or TRBD2 (5 bases each). The V end was cut by 3 bases, the J end by 5 bases, with 9 bases between. This CDR3 region has 12 residues. Germline V lookup: CDR1 SGDLS, CDR2 YYNGEE. This CDR3 reads CASSAGPNEQYF. In DNA, the CDR3 is TGTGCCAGCAGCGCGGGACCTAACGAGCAGTACTTC. Based on the CDR3 plus reference TRBV9 and TRBJ2-7, the full variable domain is DSGVTQTPKHLITATGQRVTLRCSPRSGDLSVYWYQQSLDQGLQFLIQYYNGEERAKGNILERFSAQQFPDLHSELNLSSLELGDSALYFCASSAGPNEQYFGPGTRLTVT.

This clonotype showed up many times. The chain combines TRBV12-3 or TRBV12-4 with TRBJ1-1; possibly TRBD1 for D (5 bases). This CDR3 is built from 15 residues. Trimming shortened V by 5 bases and J by 1 base, and 14 bases separated the two germline ends. The CDR3 bases are TGTGCCAGCAGTCCCTGGGTGGGGACGAACACTGAAGCTTTCTTT. Translated, it gives CASSPWVGTNTEAFF.

This clonotype came up a few times. This sequence joins TRBV2 and TRBJ2-2; TRBD2 agrees at 9 bases. There are 16 residues in the CDR3. The germline CDR1 and CDR2 sequences are SNHLY and FYNNEI. J lost 5 bases, V lost 4 bases, and 8 bases had no gene match. The CDR3 region is CASSVDSGSPTGELFF. Here the CDR3 DNA reads TGTGCCAGCAGTGTAGATAGCGGGAGCCCAACCGGGGAGCTGTTTTTT.

This clonotype turned up a few times. This chain joins TRBV30 and TRBJ1-4, with D unresolved. The CDR3 sequence is 13 residues long. Germline CDR1 and CDR2: GTSNPN and SVGIG (reference sequence). The V end lost 7 bases, the J end lost 7 bases, and 16 bases lay between the germline ends. The CDR3 DNA reads TGTGCCTCTTCCAGGCTCGGAGGTGAAAAACTGTTTTTT. Encoded protein: CASSRLGGEKLFF.

This clonotype was seen only a few times. This rearrangement joins TRBV27 to TRBJ2-3; a possible D gene is TRBD1 (5 bases). This CDR3 has 16 residues. Per the germline V gene, CDR1 is MNHEY and CDR2 is SMNVEV (reference sequence). Trimming left V 3 bases short and J 2 bases short, with 15 bases between. CDR3 coding DNA: TGTGCCAGCAGTTTCGCTGACAGTCGCCTCACAGATACGCAGTATTTT. Translating gives CASSFADSRLTDTQYF.

This sequence joins TRBV7-8 and TRBJ1-1, with a weak D call TRBD1 (5 bases). The CDR3 spans 14 residues. Germline V gene lookup returns CDR1 SGHVS and CDR2 FQNEAQ. The V and J ends lost 5 bases and 1 base respectively, with 11 bases between them. CDR3 residues: CASSGFDRNTEAFF. The CDR3 DNA reads TGTGCCAGCAGCGGATTCGACAGGAACACTGAAGCTTTCTTT.